The 20 T cell receptor beta chains given below trace back to one sample, sequenced in a study of esophageal squamous cell carcinoma under preoperative chemotherapy (dated by TCRdb to the late 2010s). Per the publication, the time point label means: after preoperative PTX-NDP chemotherapy. Library creation used PCR. Sequenced on a HiSeq X Ten. TCRdb cleaned the public reads at Q25 with fastp, built clones with MiXCR and kept in-frame beta chains. Rows matching on CDR3 protein sequence are summarized as one entry with the most common DNA and genes. The sample includes some 18,000 distinct CDR3 sequences, with 35% to 55% observed a single time. The ten largest clonotypes hold roughly 32% of the sample. The sample was acquired from a patient given preoperative chemotherapy. The source of these receptors is a human donor with esophageal squamous cell carcinoma. The donor label of this sample is uncertain.

The table lists this clonotype with many counts. V and J are TRBV6-1 and TRBJ2-1; the D gene is possibly TRBD1 (6 bases). The CDR3 has 12 amino acids. CDR1 is MNHNS, CDR2 SASEGT, per germline. Trimming took off 2 bases at V and 10 bases at J, with 9 bases between the two ends. As DNA, the CDR3 is TGTGCCAGCAGTGAAAGGGGGACAGAGCAGTTCTTC. Amino acids: CASSERGTEQFF.

The chain combines TRBV12-3 or TRBV12-4 with TRBJ2-5; D possibly corresponds to TRBD1 (5 bases). The J call may be faulty, since TRBJ2-7 better matches the DNA end. The length of the CDR3 is 16 residues. This CDR3 is CASSLLTPKGIYEQYF. Here the CDR3 DNA reads TGTGCCAGCAGTTTGTTGACGCCGAAGGGGATCTACGAGCAGTACTTC.

The V gene is TRBV7-8, the J gene TRBJ2-2; D remains ambiguous. V shed 0 bases and J shed 5 bases, with 4 bases lying between them. The CDR3 is 13 amino acids. Looked up from germline, CDR1 is SGHVS and CDR2 is FQNEAQ. The CDR3 loop is CASSLAKTGELFF. The CDR3, as DNA: TGTGCCAGCAGCTTAGCAAAGACCGGGGAGCTGTTTTTT.

The rearrangement joins TRBV6-5 to TRBJ2-5; TRBD2 is a possible D gene (5 bases). The end of the DNA is better explained by TRBJ2-1, so the J call may be wrong. CDR3 length: 15 amino acids. Germline V gene sequence: CDR1 MNHEY, CDR2 SVGAGI. In nucleotides, the CDR3 is TGTGCCAGCAGTTACCTCAGTGACTACTACAATGAGCAGTTCTTC. Its translation: CASSYLSDYYNEQFF.

Concerning this clonotype: At one of its ends the junction is not consistent with the germline gene, which may arise from a read error. V usage is TRBV7-2 and J usage is TRBJ2-3; maybe TRBD2 (5 bases). Germline-derived CDR1 and CDR2 are SGHTA and FQGNSA. There are 14 residues in the CDR3. CDR3 sequence reads: CASSLWLARETQYF. The CDR3 DNA sequence: TGTGCGAGCAGCTTATGGCTAGCCCGAGAGACCCAGTATTTT.

CDR3 sequence reads: CASSFGPSTDTQYF. The CDR3 nucleotides read TGTGCCAGCAGCTTCGGACCTAGCACAGATACGCAGTATTTT. V usage is TRBV7-3 and J usage is TRBJ2-3; D gene ambiguous. V lost 3 bases and J 0 bases, leaving 7 bases between the germline ends. From germline, CDR1 is SGHTA and CDR2 FQGTGA. There are 14 residues in the CDR3.

About this clonotype: A much bigger clone sits one base away, suggesting this may be a read error. The chain recombines TRBV27 with TRBJ2-7, with D tentatively TRBD1 or TRBD2 (6 bases each). In germline, CDR1 is MNHEY, CDR2 SMNVEV (reference sequence). This CDR3 has 18 amino acids. Written as DNA, the CDR3 is TGTGCCAACAGTCTCGGACATATAGGTTCGGGGGCGTTCTACGAGCAGTACTTC. Residues: CANSLGHIGSGAFYEQYF.

This clonotype was counted only a few times. V and J are TRBV12-3 or TRBV12-4 and TRBJ2-5, with 7 bases aligning to TRBD2. The length of the CDR3 is 12 residues. V lost 8 bases, J lost 4 bases, and 4 bases stayed unmatched. The CDR3 protein is CASEGLGETQYF. CDR3 bases: TGTGCCAGCGAAGGACTAGGAGAGACCCAGTACTTC.

The V and J genes are TRBV7-9 and TRBJ2-1; 10 positions match TRBD2. The junction had 17 bases not matched to a gene; V was cut back by 5 bases and J by 10 bases. The CDR3 contains 17 residues. Looked up from germline, CDR1 is SEHNR and CDR2 is FQNEAQ (reference sequence). The CDR3 coding sequence is TGTGCCAGCAGCCCCCATGTCCCTAGCGGGAGTGGTACAGAGCAGTTCTTC. Protein: CASSPHVPSGSGTEQFF.

Judged by abundance, this clonotype is medium-sized (0.01 to 0.1%). This chain links TRBV10-1 with TRBJ2-3; D is possibly TRBD1 (6 bases). Trimming left V 7 bases short and J 2 bases short, with 16 bases between. Germline-derived CDR1 and CDR2 are WNHNN and SYGVQD (reference sequence). The CDR3 sequence is 15 residues long. The CDR3 bases are TGCGCCAGCAACCGAAGGGGGAAGGACACAGATACGCAGTATTTT. Amino acids: CASNRRGKDTDTQYF.

This clonotype was counted many times. The genes are TRBV7-6 and TRBJ2-7, with D maybe TRBD2 (5 bases). Looked up from germline, CDR1 is SGHVS and CDR2 is FNYEAQ. The V and J ends lost 6 bases and 0 bases respectively, with 21 bases between them. The CDR3 spans 17 residues. The chain's CDR3 is CASSPGPVSETSYEQYF. Written as DNA, the CDR3 is TGTGCCAGCAGTCCTGGTCCCGTTAGCGAGACCTCCTACGAGCAGTACTTC. The full variable domain, with the rest looked up from reference TRBV7-6 and TRBJ2-7, is GAGVSQSPRYKVTKRGQDVALRCDPISGHVSLYWYRQALGQGPEFLTYFNYEAQQDKSGLPNDRFSAERPEGSISTLTIQRTEQRDSAMYRCASSPGPVSETSYEQYFGPGTRLTVT.

The chain joins TRBV4-1 to TRBJ2-1, with no clear D. The J call may be mistaken, given a closer DNA end match to TRBJ2-7. CDR1 is MGHRA and CDR2 is YSYEKL in the germline V gene. CDR3 length: 16 amino acids. This CDR3 reads CASSQDSSGSLNEQYF. As DNA, the CDR3 is TGCGCCAGCAGCCAAGATTCGTCAGGTAGTTTGAATGAGCAGTACTTC.

The J gene is TRBJ2-5, the V gene TRBV7-2, with D tentatively TRBD1 (6 bases). The CDR3 is made up of 14 amino acids. Germline-derived CDR1 and CDR2 are SGHTA and FQGNSA. Trimming removed 8 bases at V and 7 bases at J, with 20 bases between. The CDR3 DNA reads as TGTGCCAGCGGCTCTACCGGGGACAAAGCGACCCAGTACTTC. Amino acid sequence: CASGSTGDKATQYF.

This clonotype has at least ten counts. The chain has TRBV10-3 and TRBJ2-1, with 16 bases aligning to TRBD2. V lost 6 bases and J lost 1; bases outside the gene matches: 9. This CDR3 has 19 amino acids. Per germline, CDR1 ENHRY and CDR2 SYGVKD. CDR3 in DNA: TGTGCCATCAGACCGGGACTAGCGGGAGGGCCGGGGTCCTACAATGAGCAGTTCTTC. It yields the protein CAIRPGLAGGPGSYNEQFF.

This chain uses TRBV7-8 with TRBJ2-3, with D unclear. The DNA end is more similar to TRBJ2-7, so the J call may be wrong. This CDR3 contains 15 residues. Germline V CDR1 and CDR2: SGHVS, FQNEAQ. CDR3 loop: CASSSTLRTKDMQYF. In DNA form, the CDR3 reads TGTGCCAGCAGCTCGACGCTTCGAACAAAAGACATGCAGTACTTC.

For this clonotype: At one end the junction does not follow the germline gene, possibly because of a read error. V usage is TRBV6-1 and J usage is TRBJ2-3, with D maybe TRBD2 (6 bases). Germline V lookup: CDR1 MNHNS, CDR2 SASEGT. The CDR3 extends over 14 amino acids. CDR3 DNA: TGTGCCAGCAGCCTGGGACTCAACACCGAGGCGCAGTTTTTT. This sequence encodes CASSLGLNTEAQFF.

V and J are TRBV7-3 and TRBJ2-5; TRBD2 matches 11 bases. The CDR3 has 16 amino acids. Germline V CDR1 and CDR2: SGHTA, FQGTGA. After removal of 5 bases from V and 4 bases from J, the junction contained 9 bases not matched to a gene. The CDR3 coding sequence is TGTGCCAGCAGCGGGACTAGCGGAGGCATAAGAGAGACCCAGTACTTC. Protein sequence: CASSGTSGGIRETQYF.

The rearrangement uses TRBV30 and TRBJ2-5; 11 bases map to TRBD1. The J call may be in error: the DNA end matches TRBJ2-7 better. CDR1 GTSNPN and CDR2 SVGIG come from the germline V gene (reference sequence). The CDR3 is made up of 15 amino acids. CDR3 sequence reads: CAWSNPGQGVYEQYF. Written as DNA, the CDR3 is TGTGCCTGGAGTAACCCGGGACAGGGGGTCTACGAGCAGTACTTC.

This sequence joins TRBV7-3 and TRBJ1-2; no definite D call. CDR1 and CDR2 from the germline V gene are SGHTA and FQGTGA. The V gene lost 1 base and the J gene lost 3 bases, with 6 bases spanning the gap. The CDR3 sequence is 13 residues long. CDR3 in DNA: TGTGCCAGCAGCTTAAATACAGACTATGGCTACACCTTC. This translates into CASSLNTDYGYTF.

This clonotype was seen many times. The chain carries TRBV7-6 and TRBJ2-5; 12 positions match TRBD2. CDR1 is SGHVS, CDR2 FNYEAQ, per germline. V shed 1 base and J 3 bases; nucleotides not matched to a gene: 3. The CDR3 sequence is 16 residues long. As DNA, the CDR3 is TGTGCCAGCAGCTTAGGGACTAGCGGGACGAAAGAGACCCAGTACTTC. It is translated as CASSLGTSGTKETQYF.